This TCR beta chain was obtained from a study of OX40 agonist ivuxolimab in advanced cancers. Study background: Partial responses were recorded for three patients, including one with hepatocellular carcinoma and two with cutaneous melanoma. Points from the study as a whole: Low normalized T-cell clonal expansion also characterized some of the nonresponders. On average, a greater number of expanded clones characterised CD8+ T cells relative to CD4+.

There are 14 residues in the CDR3. J gave up 12 bases and V 4 bases, and 11 bases lay outside the gene matches. Germline V lookup: CDR1 SGHTA, CDR2 FQGNSA. There are a few counts of this clone. The target antigen is unknown. Autoimmune disease history or systemic immunosuppression meant exclusion. Sequencing was performed with immunoSEQ multiplex PCR; in TCRdb, only in-frame clones are kept and a portion is missing. Among more than 65,000 clones listed, approximately 91% were seen once. J is TRBJ2-1 and V is TRBV7-2; 8 nucleotides align to TRBD1. The sequencing here drew on CD4+ or CD8+ T cells sorted from blood, taken in a trial of the OX40 agonist ivuxolimab. The receptor's source is an adult with an advanced solid tumor such as melanoma, head and neck, liver or kidney cancer. CDR3 DNA: TGTGCCAGCAGCTCCACCTTGACCGGGACAGGGCAGTTCTTC. As protein: CASSSTLTGTGQFF.